Following are 5 T cell receptor beta chains from one sample sequenced in a study of blood T cell repertoires in COVID-19. TCRdb's table, derived via immunoSEQ multiplex PCR, lists solely in-frame clones and lacks some. The sample has 310,000 or so clones; around 90% are singletons. The sequencing input was peripheral blood. The receptors here all came from a man younger than 35 who had recovered from COVID-19.

This chain joins TRBV7-3 and TRBJ1-6; TRBD1 might be the D (5 bases). Deletions cut 3 bases from V and 3 bases from J, with 18 bases between. CDR3 length: 18 residues. Germline CDR1 reads SGHTA; CDR2 reads FQGTGA. CDR3 nucleotides: TGTGCCAGCAGCTTTAAAAGGGGCGGGAGGGTCTATAATTCACCCCTCCACTTT. This codes for CASSFKRGGRVYNSPLHF.

The rearrangement links TRBV30 to TRBJ1-6; D is perhaps TRBD1 (6 bases). Germline CDR1 GTSNPN, CDR2 SVGIG (reference sequence). The CDR3 is 15 residues long. The V end lost 0 bases, the J end lost 10 bases, and 16 bases lay between the germline ends. CDR3 region: CAWSVLRHRDSPLHF. The CDR3 DNA follows: TGTGCCTGGAGTGTACTGAGGCACAGGGACTCACCCCTCCACTTT.

The chain joins TRBV21-1 to TRBJ2-7; TRBD1, as called in the table, went unchecked against the DNA. TRBV21-1 is reported as a pseudogene. The length of the CDR3 is 12 residues. The CDR3 region has the DNA TGTGCCAGCGGCGACAGGGAATACGAGCAGTACTTC. Translated, it gives CASGDREYEQYF.

The chain combines TRBV27 with TRBJ2-7, with D perhaps matching TRBD1 (5 bases). V was trimmed by 4 bases and J by 1 base, leaving 11 bases between them. Germline loops: CDR1 MNHEY, CDR2 SMNVEV (reference sequence). CDR3 length: 14 amino acids. CDR3: CASSSSRQSYEQYF. The CDR3 region has the DNA TGTGCCAGCAGTTCATCTAGACAGTCCTACGAGCAGTACTTC.

This chain joins TRBV6-5 and TRBJ2-1; maybe TRBD1 (5 bases). Trimming took off 3 bases at V and 8 bases at J, with 11 bases between the two ends. Germline CDR1 and CDR2: MNHEY and SVGAGI. This CDR3 contains 13 residues. In DNA, the CDR3 is TGTGCCAGCAGTTATTGGTGGGGCGATGAGCAGTTCTTC. Translating it yields CASSYWWGDEQFF.